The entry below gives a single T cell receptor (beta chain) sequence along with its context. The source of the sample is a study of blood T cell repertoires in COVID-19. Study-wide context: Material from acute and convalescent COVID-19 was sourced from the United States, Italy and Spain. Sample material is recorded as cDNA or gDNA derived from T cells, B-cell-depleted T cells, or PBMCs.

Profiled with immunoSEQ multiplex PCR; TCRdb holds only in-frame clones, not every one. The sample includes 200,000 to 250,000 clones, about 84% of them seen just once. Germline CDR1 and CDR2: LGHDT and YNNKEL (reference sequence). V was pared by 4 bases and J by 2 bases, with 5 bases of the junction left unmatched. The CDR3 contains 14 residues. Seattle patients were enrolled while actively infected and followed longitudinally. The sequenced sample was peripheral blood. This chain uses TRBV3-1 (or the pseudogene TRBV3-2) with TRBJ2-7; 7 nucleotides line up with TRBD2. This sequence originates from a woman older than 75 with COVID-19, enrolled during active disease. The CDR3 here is CASSPRGNAYEQYF. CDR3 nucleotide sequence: TGTGCCAGCAGCCCGCGGGGGAATGCCTACGAGCAGTACTTC.